These T cell receptor beta chains were read from a single sample in a study of blood T cell repertoires in COVID-19. Assay used: immunoSEQ multiplex PCR; TCRdb lists only in-frame clones, some missing. The sample includes 100,000 to 130,000 clones, roughly 80% of them seen just once. The specimen was peripheral blood. The origin of the receptors is a human donor in a cohort sampled during active COVID-19. Each CDR3 is given with its conserved first and last residue. The D gene is left open where the match is weak. Rows may omit the clone size; those that give it use once, few, many or a size class.

j_gene	v_gene	d_gene	abundance	CDR3aa	CDR3nt
TRBJ2-1	TRBV18	TRBD1	once	CASSTQGAGNEQFF	TGTGCCAGCTCGACTCAGGGGGCCGGCAATGAGCAGTTCTTC
TRBJ1-5	TRBV3-1/TRBV3-2	-	-	CASSQDPSGNQPQHF	TGTGCCAGCAGCCAAGACCCCTCGGGGAATCAGCCCCAGCATTTT
TRBJ2-1	TRBV19	TRBD2	-	CASSIGGTSRNEQFF	TGTGCCAGTAGTATCGGGGGGACTAGTCGGAATGAGCAGTTCTTC
TRBJ2-1	TRBV15	TRBD2	-	CATSRPGTSAYNEQFF	TGTGCCACCAGCAGACCCGGGACTAGCGCCTACAATGAGCAGTTCTTC
TRBJ2-5	TRBV7-8	TRBD2	-	CASRSGLAVETQYF	TGTGCCAGCAGGTCGGGACTAGCGGTAGAGACCCAGTACTTC
TRBJ1-1	TRBV7-2	TRBD1	-	CASSLQGGAEAFF	TGTGCCAGCAGCTTACAGGGGGGCGCTGAAGCTTTCTTT
TRBJ2-1	TRBV7-3	TRBD1	few	CASSPRTGSKDEQFF	TGTGCCAGCAGCCCGCGGACAGGGTCCAAAGATGAGCAGTTCTTC
TRBJ1-6	TRBV9	-	-	CASSVDPAYNSPLHF	TGTGCCAGCAGCGTAGACCCAGCCTATAATTCACCCCTCCACTTT
TRBJ1-2	TRBV19	-	-	CASSAGNTENYGYTF	TGTGCCAGTAGTGCCGGGAATACAGAGAACTATGGCTACACCTTC
TRBJ2-3	TRBV2	TRBD2	-	CASSEGWSGVGQYF	TGTGCCAGCAGTGAAGGCTGGAGCGGGGTGGGGCAGTATTTT
TRBJ1-5	TRBV6-5	-	-	CASCLGPIQPQHF	TGTGCCAGCTGCTTGGGGCCGATTCAGCCCCAGCATTTT
TRBJ2-5	TRBV7-8	-	-	CASSLTRQETQYF	TGTGCCAGCAGCTTAACCCGGCAAGAGACCCAGTACTTC